The following is a T cell receptor beta chain sequence with its context. The sample originates from a study of cytomegalovirus exposure and HLA in healthy donors. TCRdb keeps only in-frame clones here, not all; method: immunoSEQ multiplex PCR. The sample has approximately 170,000 clones, around 81% seen once. The V gene's germline CDR1 is MNHEY and CDR2 SMNVEV (reference sequence). The CDR3 runs 16 residues. V was pared by 1 base and J by 3 bases, with 16 bases between. This TCR was recovered from a man aged 25-40 years in good health and CMV-seropositive. The sample was PBMCs. The V gene is TRBV27, the J gene TRBJ2-7; weak D call: TRBD2 (7 bases). The CDR3 DNA reads as TGTGCCAGCAGTTTATTCCCCCCGGGGGGCGGCTACGAGCAGTACTTC. This translates into CASSLFPPGGGYEQYF.